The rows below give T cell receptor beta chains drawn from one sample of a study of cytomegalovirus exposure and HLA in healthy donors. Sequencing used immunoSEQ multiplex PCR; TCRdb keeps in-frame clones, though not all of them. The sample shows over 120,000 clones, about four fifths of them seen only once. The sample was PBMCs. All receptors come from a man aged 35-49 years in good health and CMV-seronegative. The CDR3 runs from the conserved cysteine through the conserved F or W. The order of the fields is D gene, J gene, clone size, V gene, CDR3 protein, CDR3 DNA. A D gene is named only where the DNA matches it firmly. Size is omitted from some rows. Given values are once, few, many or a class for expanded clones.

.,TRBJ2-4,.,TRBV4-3,CASSQDNSLAKNIQYF,TGCGCCAGCAGCCAAGATAACAGCTTAGCCAAAAACATTCAGTACTTC
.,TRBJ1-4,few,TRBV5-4,CASSLGGGNEKLFF,TGTGCCAGCAGCCTAGGGGGGGGTAATGAAAAACTGTTTTTT
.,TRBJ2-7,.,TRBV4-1,CASSQDRQGSSYEQYF,TGCGCCAGCAGCCAAGATAGGCAGGGGAGCTCCTACGAGCAGTACTTC
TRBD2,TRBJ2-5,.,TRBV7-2,CASSPSGVETQYF,TGTGCCAGCAGCCCTAGCGGGGTCGAGACCCAGTACTTC
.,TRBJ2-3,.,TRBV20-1,CSAPQTYTQYF,TGCAGTGCCCCCCAGACATATACGCAGTATTTT
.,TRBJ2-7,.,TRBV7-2,CASQAYRSWTVTYEQYF,TGTGCCAGCCAAGCTTATCGTAGTTGGACAGTAACCTACGAGCAGTACTTC
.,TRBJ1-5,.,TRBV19,CASTAGRGRSNQPQHF,TGTGCCAGTACCGCGGGAAGGGGCCGTAGCAATCAGCCCCAGCATTTT
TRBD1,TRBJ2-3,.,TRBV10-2,CASSEWTGGTTDTQYF,TGCGCCAGCAGTGAGTGGACAGGGGGCACGACAGATACGCAGTATTTT
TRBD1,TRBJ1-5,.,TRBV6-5,CASRRGGQSNQPQHF,TGTGCCAGCAGGCGGGGGGGACAGAGCAATCAGCCCCAGCATTTT
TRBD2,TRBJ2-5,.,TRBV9,CASSPGTSGGLQETQYF,TGTGCCAGCAGCCCGGGGACTAGCGGGGGCCTACAAGAGACCCAGTACTTC
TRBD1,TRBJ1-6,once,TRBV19,CASRDSQDSPLHF,TGTGCCAGCAGGGACAGCCAAGATTCACCCCTCCACTTT
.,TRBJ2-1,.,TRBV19,CASSIVANEQFF,TGTGCCAGTAGTATAGTGGCCAATGAGCAGTTCTTC
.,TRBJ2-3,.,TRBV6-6,CASSYNRGMGTDTQYF,TGTGCCAGCAGTTACAATCGGGGGATGGGCACAGATACGCAGTATTTT
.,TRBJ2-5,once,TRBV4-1,CASSPMEGGAQETQYF,TGCGCCAGCAGCCCGATGGAGGGGGGGGCTCAAGAGACCCAGTACTTC
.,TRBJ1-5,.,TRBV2,CASSDTQGLGNQPQHF,TGTGCCAGCAGCGACACCCAGGGACTCGGCAATCAGCCCCAGCATTTT
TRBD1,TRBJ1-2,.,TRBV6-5,CASSYMTGGLNYGYTF,TGTGCCAGCAGTTACATGACAGGGGGCCTGAACTATGGCTACACCTTC
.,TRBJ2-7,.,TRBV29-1,CSVGGTRVYEQYF,TGCAGCGTTGGTGGGACAAGAGTCTACGAGCAGTACTTC
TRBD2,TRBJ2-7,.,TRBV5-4,CASSSQRGGRYEQYF,TGTGCCAGCAGCTCACAGCGGGGGGGCCGCTACGAGCAGTACTTC
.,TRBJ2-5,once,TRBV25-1,CASSEGGGEETQYF,TGTGCCAGCAGTGAAGGCGGGGGCGAAGAGACCCAGTACTTC
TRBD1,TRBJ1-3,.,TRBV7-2,CASSFTGGKLSGNTIYF,TGTGCCAGCAGCTTTACAGGGGGCAAACTGTCTGGAAACACCATATATTTT
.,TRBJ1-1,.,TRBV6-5,CASSYTGLTEAFF,TGTGCCAGCAGTTACACAGGGTTGACTGAAGCTTTCTTT
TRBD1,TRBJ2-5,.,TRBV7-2,CASSLTRDREHF,TGTGCCAGCAGCCTGACCCGGGACAGGGAACACTTC
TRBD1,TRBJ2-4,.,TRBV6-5,CASSSRQGNIQYF,TGTGCCAGCAGTTCCCGACAGGGGAACATTCAGTACTTC
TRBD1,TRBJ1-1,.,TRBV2,CASSGRQGQTEAFF,TGTGCCAGCAGTGGACGACAGGGGCAGACTGAAGCTTTCTTT
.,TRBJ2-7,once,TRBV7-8,CASSLGPAGRDEQYF,TGTGCCAGCAGCTTAGGTCCTGCAGGTCGTGACGAGCAGTACTTC
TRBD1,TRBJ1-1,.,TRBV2,CASGQGPRAEAFF,TGTGCCAGCGGACAGGGTCCTCGCGCTGAAGCTTTCTTT
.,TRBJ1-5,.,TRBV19,CAISGSAGKYSNQPQHF,TGTGCCATCTCCGGATCAGCGGGGAAGTATAGCAATCAGCCCCAGCATTTT
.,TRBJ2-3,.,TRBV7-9,CASSPRTVSTDTQYF,TGTGCCAGCAGCCCCCGGACAGTTTCGACAGATACGCAGTATTTT
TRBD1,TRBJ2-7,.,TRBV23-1,CASSPPGQGCYEQYF,TGCGCCAGCAGCCCGCCGGGACAGGGGTGCTACGAGCAGTACTTC
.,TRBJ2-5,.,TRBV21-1,CASSNDRLVRQETQYF,TGTGCCAGCAGCAATGATAGGTTGGTGAGGCAAGAGACCCAGTACTTC
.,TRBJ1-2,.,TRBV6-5,CASSAGSLWGYTF,TGTGCCAGCAGCGCCGGGTCACTGTGGGGCTACACCTTC
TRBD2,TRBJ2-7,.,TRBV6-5,CASSYTASGTYEQYF,TGTGCCAGCAGTTACACGGCTAGCGGGACCTACGAGCAGTACTTC
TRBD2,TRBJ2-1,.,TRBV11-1,CASSLGGGASNEQFF,TGTGCCAGCAGCTTAGGCGGGGGGGCCTCCAATGAGCAGTTCTTC
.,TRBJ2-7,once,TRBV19,CASSYPTGEQYF,TGTGCCAGCTCTTACCCAACGGGGGAGCAGTACTTC
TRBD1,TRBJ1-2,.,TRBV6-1,CASSEQGADYGYTF,TGTGCCAGCAGTGAACAGGGGGCCGACTATGGCTACACCTTC
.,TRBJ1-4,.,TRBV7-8,CASSSGQSSNEKLFF,TGTGCCAGCAGCTCTGGACAGTCATCTAATGAAAAACTGTTTTTT
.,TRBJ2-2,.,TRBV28,CASSPAAMNTGELFF,TGTGCCAGCAGTCCCGCGGCTATGAACACCGGGGAGCTGTTTTTT
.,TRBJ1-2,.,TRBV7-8,CASSLGGGVYGYTF,TGTGCCAGCAGCTTAGGAGGAGGGGTTTATGGCTACACCTTC
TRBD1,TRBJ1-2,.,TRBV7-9,CASSSLNRGSSGYTF,TGTGCCAGCAGCTCCTTAAACAGGGGTTCGAGTGGCTACACCTTC
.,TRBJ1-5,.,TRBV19,CASSMNRNQPQHF,TGTGCCAGTAGTATGAACAGAAATCAGCCCCAGCATTTT
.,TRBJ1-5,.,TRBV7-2,CASSLASAGNQPQHF,TGTGCCAGCAGCTTAGCGTCGGCAGGGAATCAGCCCCAGCATTTT
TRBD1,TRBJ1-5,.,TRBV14,CASSHGTGSQPQHF,TGTGCCAGCAGCCACGGGACAGGGTCTCAGCCCCAGCATTTT
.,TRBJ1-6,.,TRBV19,CASSMGQGANSPLHF,TGTGCCAGTAGTATGGGCCAGGGCGCTAATTCACCCCTCCACTTT
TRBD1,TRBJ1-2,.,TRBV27,CASSFGGQGPYGYTF,TGTGCCAGCAGTTTTGGAGGACAGGGGCCGTATGGCTACACCTTC
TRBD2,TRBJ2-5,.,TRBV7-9,CASSRLAGGPRETQYF,TGTGCCAGCAGCCGACTCGCGGGGGGCCCCCGGGAGACCCAGTACTTC
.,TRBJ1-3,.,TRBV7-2,CASSLLSGNTIYF,TGTGCCAGCAGTCTTCTTTCTGGAAACACCATATATTTT
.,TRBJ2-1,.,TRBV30,CAWSGGYNEQFF,TGTGCCTGGAGTGGAGGATACAATGAGCAGTTCTTC
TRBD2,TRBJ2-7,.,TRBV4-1,CASSQEGREGYEQYF,TGCGCCAGCAGCCAAGAGGGGAGGGAGGGCTACGAGCAGTACTTC
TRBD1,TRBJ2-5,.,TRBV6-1,CASTSMGQPGETQYF,TGTGCCAGCACTTCAATGGGACAGCCCGGCGAGACCCAGTACTTC
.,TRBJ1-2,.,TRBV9,CASSGQAPNYGYTF,TGTGCCAGCAGCGGACAGGCCCCTAACTATGGCTACACCTTC